This entry lists 3 T cell receptor beta chains sequenced from one sample in a study of blood T cell repertoires in COVID-19. Clones were read by immunoSEQ multiplex PCR, and TCRdb kept only the in-frame ones, dropping some. The sample lists tens of thousands of clones; 65% to 90% were seen once. Sequences were obtained from peripheral blood. The receptors come from a human donor in a cohort sampled during active COVID-19.

This chain links TRBV11-1 with TRBJ1-2, with TRBD1 identical over 7 bases. The V segment lost 5 bases and the J segment 4 bases; nucleotides outside the gene matches: 10. This CDR3 is 15 amino acids long. Per the germline V gene, CDR1 is SGHAT and CDR2 is FQDESV (reference sequence). The CDR3 region is CASSPGEGGVYGYTF. DNA for the CDR3: TGTGCCAGCAGCCCCGGGGAAGGGGGCGTCTATGGCTACACCTTC.

J is TRBJ1-2 and V is TRBV9; D might be TRBD1 (5 bases). Germline CDR1 SGDLS, CDR2 YYNGEE. The CDR3 spans 14 residues. V gave up 3 bases and J gave up 8 bases, with 17 bases separating them. CDR3 bases: TGTGCCAGCAGCGGGGGCCCGGGTTTGGGCGGCTACACCTTC. Translation: CASSGGPGLGGYTF.

The V and J genes are TRBV15 and TRBJ2-5; the D gene is possibly TRBD2 (6 bases). Trimming took off 0 bases at V and 6 bases at J, with 23 bases between the two ends. Germline CDR1 is LNHNV and CDR2 is YYDKDF (reference sequence). The CDR3 contains 18 residues. The CDR3 loop is CATSREGGATLLRQTQYF. CDR3 bases: TGTGCCACCAGCAGAGAAGGAGGGGCTACCCTACTCCGACAGACCCAGTACTTC.